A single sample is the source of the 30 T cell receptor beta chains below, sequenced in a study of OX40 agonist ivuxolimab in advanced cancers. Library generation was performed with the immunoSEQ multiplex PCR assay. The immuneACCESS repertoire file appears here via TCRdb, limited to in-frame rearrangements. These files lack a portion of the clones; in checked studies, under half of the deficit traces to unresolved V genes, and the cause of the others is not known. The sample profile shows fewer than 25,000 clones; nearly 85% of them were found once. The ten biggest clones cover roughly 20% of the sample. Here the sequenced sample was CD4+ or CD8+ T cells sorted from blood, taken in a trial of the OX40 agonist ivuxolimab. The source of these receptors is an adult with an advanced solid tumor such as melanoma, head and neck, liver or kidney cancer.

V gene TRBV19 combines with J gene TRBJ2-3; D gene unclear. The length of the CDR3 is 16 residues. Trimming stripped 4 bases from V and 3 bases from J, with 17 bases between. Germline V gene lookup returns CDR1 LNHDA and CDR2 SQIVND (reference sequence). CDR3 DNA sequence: TGTGCCAGTAGTAGAAGGAGTGTCAGTGGGACAGATACGCAGTATTTT. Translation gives CASSRRSVSGTDTQYF.

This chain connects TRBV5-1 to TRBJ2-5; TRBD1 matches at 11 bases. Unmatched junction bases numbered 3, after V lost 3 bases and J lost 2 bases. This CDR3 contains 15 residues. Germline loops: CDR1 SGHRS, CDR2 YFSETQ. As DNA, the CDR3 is TGCGCCAGCAGCTACCGGGACAGGGGGCAAGAGACCCAGTACTTC. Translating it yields CASSYRDRGQETQYF.

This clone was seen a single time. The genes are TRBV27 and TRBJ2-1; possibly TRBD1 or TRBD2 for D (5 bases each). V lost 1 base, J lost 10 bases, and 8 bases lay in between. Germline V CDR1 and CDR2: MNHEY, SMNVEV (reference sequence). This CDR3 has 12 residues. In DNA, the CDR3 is TGTGCCAGCAGTTTATTGGGACGCGAGCAGTTCTTC. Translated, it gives CASSLLGREQFF.

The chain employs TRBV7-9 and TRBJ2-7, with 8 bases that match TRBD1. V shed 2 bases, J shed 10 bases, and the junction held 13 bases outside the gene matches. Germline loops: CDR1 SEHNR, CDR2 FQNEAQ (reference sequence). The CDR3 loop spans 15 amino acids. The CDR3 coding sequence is TGTGCCAGCAGCTTATACGACAGGGGATATTCGGGCCAGTACTTC. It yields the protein CASSLYDRGYSGQYF.

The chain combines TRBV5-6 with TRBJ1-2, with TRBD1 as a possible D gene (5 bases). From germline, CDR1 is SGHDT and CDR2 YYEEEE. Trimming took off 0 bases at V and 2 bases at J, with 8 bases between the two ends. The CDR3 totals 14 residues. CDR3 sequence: CASSLEGFNYGYTF. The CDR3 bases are TGTGCCAGCAGCTTGGAGGGGTTCAACTATGGCTACACCTTC.

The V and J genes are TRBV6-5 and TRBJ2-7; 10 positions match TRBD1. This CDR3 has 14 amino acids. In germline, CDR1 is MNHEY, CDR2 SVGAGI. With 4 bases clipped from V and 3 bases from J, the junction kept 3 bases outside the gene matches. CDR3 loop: CASSLGQGIYEQYF. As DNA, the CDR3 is TGTGCCAGCAGTTTGGGACAGGGGATCTACGAGCAGTACTTC.

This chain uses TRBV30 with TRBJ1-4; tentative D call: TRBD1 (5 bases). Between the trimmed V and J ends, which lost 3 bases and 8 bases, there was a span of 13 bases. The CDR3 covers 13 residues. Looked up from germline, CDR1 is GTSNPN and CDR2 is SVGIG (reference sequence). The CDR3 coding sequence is TGTGCCTGGAGCAAACAGGTAGAAGAAAAACTGTTTTTT. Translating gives CAWSKQVEEKLFF.

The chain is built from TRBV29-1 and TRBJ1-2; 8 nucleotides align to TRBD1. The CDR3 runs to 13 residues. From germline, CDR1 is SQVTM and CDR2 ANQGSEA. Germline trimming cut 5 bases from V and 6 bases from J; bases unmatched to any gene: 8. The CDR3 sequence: CSVNRGNRDGYTF. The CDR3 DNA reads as TGCAGCGTTAACAGGGGGAATAGGGATGGCTACACCTTC.

In nucleotides, the CDR3 is TGTGCCATCAGTGTTGAGGGCAGCTCCTACGAGCAGTACTTC. Amino acid sequence: CAISVEGSSYEQYF. The chain combines TRBV10-3 with TRBJ2-7; a weak D match, TRBD2 (5 bases). Trimming shortened V by 4 bases and J by 0 bases, and 10 bases separated the two germline ends. Germline CDR1 ENHRY, CDR2 SYGVKD. The CDR3 is made up of 14 amino acids.

The CDR3, as DNA: TGTGCCAGCAGCTCAGGGGGCTATACTGAAGCTTTCTTT. Its translation is CASSSGGYTEAFF. V usage is TRBV7-9 and J usage is TRBJ1-1; 8 bases match TRBD1. Germline loops: CDR1 SEHNR, CDR2 FQNEAQ (reference sequence). V trimming: 4 bases; J trimming: 5 bases; junction bases outside the gene matches: 3. This CDR3 spans 13 amino acids.

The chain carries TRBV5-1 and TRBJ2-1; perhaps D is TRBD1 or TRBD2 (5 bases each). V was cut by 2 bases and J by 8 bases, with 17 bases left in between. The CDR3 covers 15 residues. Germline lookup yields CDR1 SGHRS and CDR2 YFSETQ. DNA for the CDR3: TGCGCCAGCAGCTTAACCGGGGTGAGGGGCGATGAGCAGTTCTTC. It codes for CASSLTGVRGDEQFF.

The CDR3 is CASSPNRGISGNTIYF. CDR3 DNA sequence: TGTGCCAGCAGCCCCAATAGGGGAATCTCTGGAAACACCATATATTTT. The J gene is TRBJ1-3, the V gene TRBV25-1; maybe TRBD1 (5 bases). V dropped 6 bases and J dropped 0 bases, with 15 bases sitting between them. CDR1 and CDR2 (germline): MGHDK, SYGVNS. The CDR3 is 16 amino acids. Together with reference TRBV25-1 and TRBJ1-3, the CDR3 gives the full variable domain: EADIYQTPRYLVIGTGKKITLECSQTMGHDKMYWYQQDPGMELHLIHYSYGVNSTEKGDLSSESTVSRIRTEHFPLTLESARPSHTSQYLCASSPNRGISGNTIYFGEGSWLTVV.

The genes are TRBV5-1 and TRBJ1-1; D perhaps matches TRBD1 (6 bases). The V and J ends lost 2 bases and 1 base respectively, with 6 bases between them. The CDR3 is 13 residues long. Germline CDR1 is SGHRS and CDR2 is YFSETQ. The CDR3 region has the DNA TGCGCCAGCAGCTTACAGGGGAACACTGAAGCTTTCTTT. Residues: CASSLQGNTEAFF.

The CDR3, as DNA: TGTGCCAGCAAATATGCAACTAATGAAAAACTGTTTTTT. Its translation is CASKYATNEKLFF. The rearrangement links TRBV2 to TRBJ1-4; no reliable D call. In germline, CDR1 is SNHLY, CDR2 FYNNEI. CDR3 length: 13 residues. Trimming cost V 7 bases and J 0 bases, with 6 bases left between them.

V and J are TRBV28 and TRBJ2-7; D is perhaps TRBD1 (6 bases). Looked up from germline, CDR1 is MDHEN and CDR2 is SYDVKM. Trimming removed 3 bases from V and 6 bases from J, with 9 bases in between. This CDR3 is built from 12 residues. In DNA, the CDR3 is TGTGCCAGCAGTTTGGACAGAACCGAGCAGTACTTC. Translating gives CASSLDRTEQYF. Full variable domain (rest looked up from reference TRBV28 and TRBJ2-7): DVKVTQSSRYLVKRTGEKVFLECVQDMDHENMFWYRQDPGLGLRLIYFSYDVKMKEKGDIPEGYSVSREKKERFSLILESASTNQTSMYLCASSLDRTEQYFGPGTRLTVT.

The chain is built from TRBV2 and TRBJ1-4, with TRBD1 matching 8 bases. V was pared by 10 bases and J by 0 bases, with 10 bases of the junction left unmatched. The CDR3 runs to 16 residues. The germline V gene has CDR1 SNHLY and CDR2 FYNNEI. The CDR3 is CATSRDRTATNEKLFF. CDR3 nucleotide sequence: TGTGCCACCTCCCGGGACAGGACTGCAACTAATGAAAAACTGTTTTTT.

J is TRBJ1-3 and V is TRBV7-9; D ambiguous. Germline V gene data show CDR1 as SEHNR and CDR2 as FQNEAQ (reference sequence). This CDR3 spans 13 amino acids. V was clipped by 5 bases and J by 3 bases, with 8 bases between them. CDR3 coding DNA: TGTGCCAGCAGCCAACAAGTTGGAAACACCATATATTTT. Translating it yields CASSQQVGNTIYF. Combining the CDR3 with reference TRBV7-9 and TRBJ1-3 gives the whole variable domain DTGVSQNPRHKITKRGQNVTFRCDPISEHNRLYWYRQTLGQGPEFLTYFQNEAQLEKSRLLSDRFSAERPKGSFSTLEIQRTEQGDSAMYLCASSQQVGNTIYFGEGSWLTVV.

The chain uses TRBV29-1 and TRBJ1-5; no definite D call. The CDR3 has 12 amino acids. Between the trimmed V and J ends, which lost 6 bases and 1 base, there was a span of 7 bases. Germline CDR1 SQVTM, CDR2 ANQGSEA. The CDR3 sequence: CSVKTSNQPQHF. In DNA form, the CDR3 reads TGCAGCGTAAAGACAAGCAATCAGCCCCAGCATTTT.

CDR3 loop: CASSSYRGEQYF. CDR3 nucleotides: TGTGCCAGCAGTTCCTACAGGGGCGAGCAGTACTTC. The chain uses TRBV27 and TRBJ2-7; 7 nucleotides agree with TRBD1. This CDR3 contains 12 residues. Germline trimming cut 4 bases from V and 6 bases from J; bases unmatched to any gene: 3. CDR1 and CDR2 from the germline V gene are MNHEY and SMNVEV (reference sequence).

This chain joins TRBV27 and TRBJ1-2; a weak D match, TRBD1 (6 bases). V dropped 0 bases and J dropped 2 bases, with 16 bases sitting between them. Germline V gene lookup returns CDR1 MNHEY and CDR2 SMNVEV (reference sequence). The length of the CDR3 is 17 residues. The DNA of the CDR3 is TGTGCCAGCAGTTTATCGATTATGGGGGGGCGCAACTATGGCTACACCTTC. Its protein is CASSLSIMGGRNYGYTF.

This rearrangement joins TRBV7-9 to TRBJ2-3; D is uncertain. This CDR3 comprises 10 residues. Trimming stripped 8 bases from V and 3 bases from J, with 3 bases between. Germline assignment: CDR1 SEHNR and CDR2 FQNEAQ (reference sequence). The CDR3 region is CASETDTQYF. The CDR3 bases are TGTGCCAGCGAGACAGATACGCAGTATTTT.

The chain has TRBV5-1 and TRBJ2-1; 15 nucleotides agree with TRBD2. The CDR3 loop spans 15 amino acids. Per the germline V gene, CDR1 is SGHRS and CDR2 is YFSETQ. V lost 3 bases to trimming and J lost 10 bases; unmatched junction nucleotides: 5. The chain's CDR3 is CASSWTSGGDQEQFF. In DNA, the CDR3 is TGCGCCAGCAGCTGGACTAGCGGGGGGGATCAAGAGCAGTTCTTC.

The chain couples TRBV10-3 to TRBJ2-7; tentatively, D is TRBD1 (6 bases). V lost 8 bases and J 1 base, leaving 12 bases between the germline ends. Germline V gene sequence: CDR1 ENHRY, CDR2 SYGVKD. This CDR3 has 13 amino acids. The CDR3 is CAIRQESSYEQYF. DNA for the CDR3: TGTGCCATCCGACAGGAGAGTTCCTACGAGCAGTACTTC.

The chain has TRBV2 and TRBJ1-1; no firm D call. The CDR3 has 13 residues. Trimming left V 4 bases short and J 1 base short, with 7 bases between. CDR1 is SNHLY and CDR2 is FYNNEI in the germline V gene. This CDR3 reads CASSARGNTEAFF. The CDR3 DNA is TGTGCCAGCAGTGCGCGCGGGAACACTGAAGCTTTCTTT.

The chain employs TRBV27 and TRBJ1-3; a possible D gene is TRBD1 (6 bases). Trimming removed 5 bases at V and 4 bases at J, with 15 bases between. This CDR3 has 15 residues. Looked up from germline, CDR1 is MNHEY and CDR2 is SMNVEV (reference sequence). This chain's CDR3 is CASSITGTSGNTIYF. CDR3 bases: TGTGCCAGCAGTATCACCGGGACATCAGGAAACACCATATATTTT.

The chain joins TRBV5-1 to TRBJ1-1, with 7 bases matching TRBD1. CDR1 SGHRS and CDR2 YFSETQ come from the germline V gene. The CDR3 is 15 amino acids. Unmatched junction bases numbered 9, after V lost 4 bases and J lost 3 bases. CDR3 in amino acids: CASSGRGQFYTEAFF. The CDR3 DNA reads TGCGCCAGCAGCGGGCGGGGACAGTTCTACACTGAAGCTTTCTTT.

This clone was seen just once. The CDR3 DNA sequence: TGCGCCAGCAGTCCCGAAGCGGAGGTGGTCTCCTACGAGCAGTACTTC. As protein: CASSPEAEVVSYEQYF. The rearrangement uses TRBV4-1 and TRBJ2-7; perhaps TRBD2 as D (5 bases). V gave up 6 bases and J gave up 0 bases, with 18 bases separating them. Per germline, CDR1 MGHRA and CDR2 YSYEKL. This CDR3 contains 16 residues.

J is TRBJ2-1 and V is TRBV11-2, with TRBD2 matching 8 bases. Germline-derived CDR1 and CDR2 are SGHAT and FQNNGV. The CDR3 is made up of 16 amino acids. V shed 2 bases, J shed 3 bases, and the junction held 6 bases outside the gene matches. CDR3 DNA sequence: TGTGCCAGCAGCTTACAGACTAGCGTAATCTACAATGAGCAGTTCTTC. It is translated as CASSLQTSVIYNEQFF.

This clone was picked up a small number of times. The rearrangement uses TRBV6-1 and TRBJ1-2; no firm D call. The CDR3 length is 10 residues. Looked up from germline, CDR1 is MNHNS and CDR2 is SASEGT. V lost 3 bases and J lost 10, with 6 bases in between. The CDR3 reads CASSESVYTF. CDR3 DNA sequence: TGTGCCAGCAGTGAGTCGGTCTACACCTTC.

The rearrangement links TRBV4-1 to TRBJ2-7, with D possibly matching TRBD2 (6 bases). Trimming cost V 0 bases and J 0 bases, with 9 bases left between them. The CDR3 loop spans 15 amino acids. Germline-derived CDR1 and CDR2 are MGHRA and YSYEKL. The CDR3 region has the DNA TGCGCCAGCAGCCAAGATGGGGGGAGCTCCTACGAGCAGTACTTC. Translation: CASSQDGGSSYEQYF.